What follows are 6 T cell receptor beta chains derived from one specimen sequenced in a study of CD8 T cells in ankylosing spondylitis. TCRdb re-derived calls from the 5' RACE reads in MiXCR, one entry per CDR3 protein. In the table there are some 250,000 distinct CDR3 sequences, 8.6% of which are singletons. Sequenced: blood, either unsorted or a sorted T cell fraction (not recorded which). These receptor sequences come from a male donor with ankylosing spondylitis or in good health (not recorded which).

The genes are TRBV9 and TRBJ1-5; a possible D gene is TRBD1 (5 bases). This CDR3 is 14 amino acids long. Looked up from germline, CDR1 is SGDLS and CDR2 is YYNGEE. Trimming stripped 4 bases from V and 7 bases from J, with 15 bases between. For the CDR3, the DNA is TGTGCCAGCAGCTCGGGGCCGGCGGTGCAGCCCCAGCATTTT. It yields the protein CASSSGPAVQPQHF. Full variable domain (outside the CDR3, taken from reference TRBV9 and TRBJ1-5): DSGVTQTPKHLITATGQRVTLRCSPRSGDLSVYWYQQSLDQGLQFLIQYYNGEERAKGNILERFSAQQFPDLHSELNLSSLELGDSALYFCASSSGPAVQPQHFGDGTRLSIL.

This clonotype showed up many times. This chain uses TRBV7-2 with TRBJ1-5, with D hard to call. Germline assignment: CDR1 SGHTA and CDR2 FQGNSA. This CDR3 spans 13 amino acids. The V end was cut by 6 bases, the J end by 7 bases, with 13 bases between. The CDR3 nucleotides read TGTGCCAGCAGTTTTGACCGGGCACAGCCCCAGCATTTT. This translates into CASSFDRAQPQHF.

In this sample, this clonotype turned up a few times. The chain employs TRBV20-1 and TRBJ2-5; 11 bases agree with TRBD2. Germline V gives CDR1 DFQATT, CDR2 SNEGSKA (reference sequence). The CDR3 is 16 amino acids. The J segment lost 2 bases and the V segment lost 3 bases, leaving 8 bases of the junction unmatched. CDR3 protein: CSASRVSGGEQETQYF. DNA of the CDR3: TGCAGTGCTAGCCGGGTTAGCGGGGGGGAACAAGAGACCCAGTACTTC.

This clonotype was picked up many times. The chain is built from TRBV6-5 and TRBJ2-5; 7 nucleotides match TRBD2. The CDR3 has 15 amino acids. The junction had 4 bases not matched to a gene; V was cut back by 0 bases and J by 3 bases. Germline V CDR1 and CDR2: MNHEY, SVGAGI. The CDR3 DNA follows: TGTGCCAGCAGTTACTCGAACCTAGCGGAAGAGACCCAGTACTTC. Its protein product is CASSYSNLAEETQYF.

This clonotype has a count of ten or more. The J gene is TRBJ2-2, the V gene TRBV7-9; either TRBD1 or TRBD2 may supply D (5 bases each). Trimming shortened V by 6 bases and J by 6 bases, and 11 bases separated the two germline ends. Germline V gene lookup returns CDR1 SEHNR and CDR2 FQNEAQ (reference sequence). The length of the CDR3 is 13 residues. CDR3 region: CASSSGTPGELFF. The CDR3 DNA follows: TGTGCCAGCAGTTCTGGGACCCCCGGGGAGCTGTTTTTT.

This clonotype has ten or more counts. The V call is TRBV15, the J call TRBJ1-1; possibly TRBD1 for D (5 bases). This CDR3 spans 15 amino acids. V was cut by 2 bases and J by 1 base, with 11 bases left in between. CDR1 is LNHNV, CDR2 YYDKDF, per germline (reference sequence). The CDR3 DNA is TGTGCCACCAGCAGACCCCAGGGAGGGAACACTGAAGCTTTCTTT. This gives the protein CATSRPQGGNTEAFF.